Each of the 26 T cell receptor beta chains below was sequenced from the same sample in a study of blood T cells in healthy people across ages. Alongside a J-beta primer mix, a sample-barcoded 5' primer served in a second PCR lasting 7 to 11 cycles. TCRdb redid the calling of the 5' RACE reads with MiXCR, one entry per CDR3 protein. This sample yields roughly 1.5 million distinct CDR3 sequences, of which roughly 43% are seen a single time; approximately 4% belongs to the top ten. Material: blood. The receptors here all came from a woman younger than 35 in good health.

The gene calls are TRBV21-1 and TRBJ2-7; the D call TRBD1 from the table was never checked on the DNA. TRBV21-1 represents a pseudogene. This CDR3 is built from 14 residues. This CDR3 is CANLGDTSSYEQYF. CDR3 nucleotide sequence: TGTGCCAACCTCGGGGACACTTCCTCCTACGAGCAGTACTTC.

Written as DNA, the CDR3 is TGTGCCAGTCTACCCGGGACAGCCAAAGAGACCCAGTACTTC. Translation: CASLPGTAKETQYF. The chain has TRBV6-6 and TRBJ2-5; the match to TRBD1 covers 7 bases. The J segment lost 3 bases and the V segment lost 9 bases, leaving 10 bases of the junction unmatched. Germline loops: CDR1 MNHNY, CDR2 SVGAGI (reference sequence). The CDR3 loop spans 14 amino acids.

The CDR3 loop is CAWSPGVGYGYTF. In DNA, the CDR3 is TGTGCCTGGAGTCCAGGGGTGGGGTATGGCTACACCTTC. V gene TRBV30 combines with J gene TRBJ1-2; D possibly corresponds to TRBD1 (6 bases). Germline V CDR1 and CDR2: GTSNPN, SVGIG (reference sequence). The V end was cut by 2 bases, the J end by 5 bases, with 12 bases between. The CDR3 contains 13 residues.

This clonotype was detected only a few times. As DNA, the CDR3 is TGTGCCAGCAGAGGCCCTAGCGGGGGGTTCAACGTCCTGACTTTC. This gives the protein CASRGPSGGFNVLTF. The chain carries TRBV6-2 or TRBV6-3 and TRBJ2-6, with 11 bases identical to TRBD2. The length of the CDR3 is 15 residues. Germline CDR1 is MNHEY and CDR2 is SVGEGT. J was trimmed by 9 bases and V by 6 bases; bases with no gene match: 7.

The chain links TRBV7-2 to TRBJ1-4, with D perhaps matching TRBD1 (5 bases). Per germline, CDR1 SGHTA and CDR2 FQGNSA. The CDR3 has 16 residues. Trimming took 6 bases from V and 4 from J, leaving 18 bases between them. CDR3: CASRLRGGLLNEKLFF. CDR3 bases: TGTGCCAGCAGACTTCGGGGGGGACTCCTTAATGAAAAACTGTTTTTT. The full variable domain, completed using reference TRBV7-2 and TRBJ1-4, is GAGVSQSPSNKVTEKGKDVELRCDPISGHTALYWYRQSLGQGLEFLIYFQGNSAPDKSGLPSDRFSAERTGGSVSTLTIQRTQQEDSAVYLCASRLRGGLLNEKLFFGSGTQLSVL.

This clonotype has a handful of counts. The chain couples TRBV27 to TRBJ1-1; 8 positions agree with TRBD1. J gave up 5 bases and V 4 bases, and 9 bases lay outside the gene matches. The germline CDR1 and CDR2 sequences are MNHEY and SMNVEV (reference sequence). The CDR3 sequence is 15 residues long. The CDR3 region is CASSSLQGGYTEAFF. CDR3 bases: TGTGCCAGCAGTTCTCTACAGGGGGGGTATACTGAAGCTTTCTTT.

This rearrangement joins TRBV12-3 or TRBV12-4 to TRBJ2-6; D gene ambiguous. Trimming cost V 1 base and J 0 bases, with 10 bases left between them. The CDR3 contains 17 residues. The CDR3 spells CASSLDGRSSGANVLTF. In DNA, the CDR3 is TGTGCCAGCAGTTTAGACGGCAGAAGCTCTGGGGCCAACGTCCTGACTTTC.

The CDR3 nucleotides are TGCAGTGCAAGTTGGGGGGAAGGAGAAAAACTGTTTTTT. Amino acid sequence: CSASWGEGEKLFF. This sequence joins TRBV20-1 and TRBJ1-4, with D possibly being TRBD1 (5 bases). CDR1 is DFQATT and CDR2 is SNEGSKA in the germline V gene (reference sequence). V was shortened by 6 bases and J by 8 bases, with 16 bases between the two germline ends. The CDR3 covers 13 residues.

A note on this clonotype: The junction shows a germline mismatch at one end, possibly a read error. Written as DNA, the CDR3 is TGTGCCAGCAGCTTCCCTAGTAGGGGGGAACCCCTCTACGGGCAGTACTTC. Protein: CASSFPSRGEPLYGQYF. The chain joins TRBV11-2 to TRBJ2-7; the D gene could be TRBD1 or TRBD2 (6 bases each). The CDR3 contains 17 residues. Germline loops: CDR1 SGHAT, CDR2 FQNNGV.

The V gene is TRBV11-2, the J gene TRBJ1-3; unclear D gene. V shed 3 bases and J shed 4 bases, with 16 bases lying between them. Germline V gene data show CDR1 as SGHAT and CDR2 as FQNNGV. The CDR3 spans 16 residues. CDR3: CASSLDSMPIGNTIYF. The CDR3 bases are TGTGCCAGCAGCTTGGACTCGATGCCCATCGGAAACACCATATATTTT.

This chain connects TRBV3-1 to TRBJ1-1; D unresolved. The CDR3 extends over 13 amino acids. Germline CDR1 LGHDT, CDR2 YNNKEL (reference sequence). V was shortened by 0 bases and J by 10 bases, with 12 bases between the two germline ends. The CDR3 bases are TGTGCCAGCAGCCAAGATGAGGGCCACAGAGCTTTCTTT. Translated: CASSQDEGHRAFF.

The chain employs TRBV15 and TRBJ2-1; 9 bases are shared with TRBD2. The CDR3 runs 14 residues. Germline trimming cut 8 bases from V and 4 bases from J; bases unmatched to any gene: 6. From germline, CDR1 is LNHNV and CDR2 YYDKDF (reference sequence). CDR3 protein: CATGLAGLYNEQFF. DNA for the CDR3: TGTGCCACCGGCCTAGCGGGGCTTTACAATGAGCAGTTCTTC. The full variable domain, its missing parts supplied by reference TRBV15 and TRBJ2-1, is DAMVIQNPRYQVTQFGKPVTLSCSQTLNHNVMYWYQQKSSQAPKLLFHYYDKDFNNEADTPDNFQSRRPNTSFCFLDIRSPGLGDTAMYLCATGLAGLYNEQFFGPGTRLTVL.

This chain connects TRBV20-1 to TRBJ2-1; D unclear. CDR3 length: 13 amino acids. V dropped 7 bases and J dropped 2 bases, with 12 bases sitting between them. CDR1 and CDR2 from the germline V gene are DFQATT and SNEGSKA (reference sequence). The CDR3 protein is CSVEAFTYNEQFF. DNA for the CDR3: TGCAGTGTAGAAGCTTTTACCTACAATGAGCAGTTCTTC.

This clonotype showed up just a few times. The gene calls are TRBV2 and TRBJ2-4; 9 nucleotides line up with TRBD1. The CDR3 spans 18 residues. The V gene end was trimmed by 6 bases and the J gene end by 1 base; junction bases not matched to a gene: 13. The germline V gene encodes CDR1 SNHLY and CDR2 FYNNEI. The chain's CDR3 is CASRPSWDRVAAKNIQYF. CDR3 in DNA: TGTGCCAGCAGGCCTTCCTGGGACAGGGTGGCGGCCAAAAACATTCAGTACTTC.

This clonotype was seen at least ten times. V is TRBV7-2 and J is TRBJ2-5; D gene unclear. Germline-derived CDR1 and CDR2 are SGHTA and FQGNSA. The CDR3 is 13 residues long. V was cut by 3 bases and J by 5 bases, with 10 bases left in between. CDR3 bases: TGTGCCAGCAGCTTCGAATTGCGGGAGACCCAGTACTTC. This sequence encodes CASSFELRETQYF.

In this sample, this clonotype turned up a few times. This rearrangement joins TRBV29-1 to TRBJ2-3; 7 nucleotides match TRBD2. Losses at the gene ends were 6 bases for V and 1 base for J; bases not matched to a gene: 10. The V gene's germline CDR1 is SQVTM and CDR2 ANQGSEA. There are 15 residues in the CDR3. The CDR3 sequence: CSVSSGPKRTDTQYF. The CDR3 DNA reads as TGCAGCGTGAGTAGCGGGCCGAAACGCACAGATACGCAGTATTTT.

The rearrangement joins TRBV2 to TRBJ2-3, with D perhaps assigned TRBD1 or TRBD2 (5 bases each). Looked up from germline, CDR1 is SNHLY and CDR2 is FYNNEI. This CDR3 has 13 amino acids. The V end lost 8 bases, the J end lost 7 bases, and 16 bases lay between the germline ends. The CDR3: CASLDRGRNTQYF. CDR3 in DNA: TGTGCCAGCTTAGACCGGGGCAGAAATACGCAGTATTTT. The whole variable domain, remainder taken from reference TRBV2 and TRBJ2-3, is EPEVTQTPSHQVTQMGQEVILRCVPISNHLYFYWYRQILGQKVEFLVSFYNNEISEKSEIFDDQFSVERPDGSNFTLKIRSTKLEDSAMYFCASLDRGRNTQYFGPGTRLTVL.

There are a few counts of this clonotype. The chain recombines TRBV4-3 with TRBJ2-1; TRBD2 agrees at 7 bases. The V gene's germline CDR1 is LGHNA and CDR2 YSLEER. The CDR3 contains 16 residues. After removal of 0 bases from V and 9 bases from J, the junction contained 11 bases not matched to a gene. CDR3 sequence (DNA): TGCGCCAGCAGCCAAGATGAAGCTAGCGGTCTCTTTGAGCAGTTCTTC. Translating gives CASSQDEASGLFEQFF.

This clonotype was observed a few times. The CDR3: CASSLTSGMHEQFF. CDR3 nucleotide sequence: TGTGCCAGCAGCTTAACTAGCGGGATGCATGAGCAGTTCTTC. The chain couples TRBV11-2 to TRBJ2-1; 10 nucleotides agree with TRBD2. The germline V gene has CDR1 SGHAT and CDR2 FQNNGV. The J segment lost 8 bases and the V segment lost 2 bases, leaving 3 bases of the junction unmatched. The CDR3 spans 14 residues.

The chain carries TRBV7-9 and TRBJ1-3, with D possibly matching TRBD1 (6 bases). Germline V CDR1 and CDR2: SEHNR, FQNEAQ (reference sequence). V lost 5 bases to trimming and J lost 11 bases, with 10 bases between them. This CDR3 comprises 11 residues. CDR3 sequence reads: CASSKDRAIYF. CDR3 sequence (DNA): TGTGCCAGCAGCAAGGACAGAGCCATATATTTT.

The chain has TRBV25-1 and TRBJ2-3; D is unclear. The germline V and J ends were trimmed by 2 bases and 6 bases, with 12 bases remaining between them. The germline gives CDR1 MGHDK, CDR2 SYGVNS. This CDR3 spans 14 amino acids. The CDR3 region has the DNA TGTGCCAGCAGTGAAGGTCTCCCGGGCGATACGCAGTATTTT. Translating gives CASSEGLPGDTQYF. Using reference TRBV25-1 and TRBJ2-3 for the parts outside the CDR3, the full variable domain is EADIYQTPRYLVIGTGKKITLECSQTMGHDKMYWYQQDPGMELHLIHYSYGVNSTEKGDLSSESTVSRIRTEHFPLTLESARPSHTSQYLCASSEGLPGDTQYFGPGTRLTVL.

This clonotype has just a few counts. The CDR3 DNA sequence: TGTGCCACCGGACTAGCGGGGATGAATGAGCAGTTCTTC. Translating gives CATGLAGMNEQFF. This sequence joins TRBV24-1 and TRBJ2-1; 12 bases line up with TRBD2. J was trimmed by 7 bases and V by 9 bases; bases with no gene match: 3. This CDR3 has 13 amino acids. Germline CDR1 and CDR2: KGHDR and SFDVKD.

This chain connects TRBV4-3 to TRBJ2-7; 7 bases map to TRBD1. This CDR3 is built from 16 residues. Germline V lookup: CDR1 LGHNA, CDR2 YSLEER. The ends lost 1 base at V and 7 bases at J; junction bases unmatched: 13. In nucleotides, the CDR3 is TGCGCCAGCAGCCAAGTGGCCAGGGGGTTTTACAATGAGCAGTACTTC. It is translated as CASSQVARGFYNEQYF.

This clonotype appeared a few times. V and J are TRBV27 and TRBJ2-7; D ambiguous. Germline V lookup: CDR1 MNHEY, CDR2 SMNVEV (reference sequence). V was cut by 5 bases and J by 11 bases, with 16 bases left in between. The CDR3 sequence is 12 residues long. The DNA for the CDR3 is TGTGCCAGCAGTCCCCGAAAGGGTGAGGAGTACTTC. Translated: CASSPRKGEEYF.

This clonotype was seen more than once but under ten times. This sequence joins TRBV10-3 and TRBJ1-2; 8 bases fit TRBD1. From germline, CDR1 is ENHRY and CDR2 SYGVKD. Losses at the gene ends were 2 bases for V and 8 bases for J; bases not matched to a gene: 13. CDR3 length: 16 amino acids. DNA of the CDR3: TGTGCCATCAGTGAGCCCGAGGGGACAGGAAGGAAAGGCTACACCTTC. Translated: CAISEPEGTGRKGYTF.

The chain is built from TRBV20-1 and TRBJ1-2, with D perhaps TRBD1 (5 bases). CDR3 length: 13 residues. CDR1 DFQATT and CDR2 SNEGSKA come from the germline V gene (reference sequence). Trimming took off 5 bases at V and 1 base at J, with 11 bases between the two ends. CDR3 region: CSALRDGNYGYTF. In nucleotides, the CDR3 is TGCAGTGCTTTAAGGGACGGTAACTATGGCTACACCTTC.